A single sample is the source of the 2 T cell receptor beta chains below, sequenced in a study of T cells in Graves' hyperthyroidism and ophthalmopathy. The TCR beta CDR3 regions underwent amplification using RNA transcripts as the source. During a first-round RT-PCR of the TCR CDR3, the HTBI primer set was used. TCRdb independently ran MiXCR on the multiplex PCR reads; one entry per CDR3 protein. This sample carries 690,000 or so distinct CDR3 sequences, roughly a sixth of them seen once, and the ten largest clones take around 15%. Material for sequencing was blood. The origin of the receptors is a woman in her 50s with Graves' hyperthyroidism that later progressed to Graves' ophthalmopathy.

The gene calls are TRBV5-6 and TRBJ2-3; TRBD1 might be the D (6 bases). Looked up from germline, CDR1 is SGHDT and CDR2 is YYEEEE. With 0 bases removed from V and 0 bases from J, the gap between germline ends came to 17 bases. CDR3 length equals 18 residues. Written as DNA, the CDR3 is TGTGCCAGCAGCTTGGCCGGGACCAGGGGCCTTAGCACAGATACGCAGTATTTT. It yields the protein CASSLAGTRGLSTDTQYF.

The rearrangement uses TRBV7-2 and TRBJ1-2; 8 bases align to TRBD1. Per germline, CDR1 SGHTA and CDR2 FQGNSA. CDR3 length: 14 residues. V dropped 5 bases and J dropped 5; count of bases not matched to a gene: 7. The CDR3 protein is CASSVGQGPYGYTF. CDR3 sequence (DNA): TGTGCCAGCAGCGTAGGACAGGGTCCTTATGGCTACACCTTC.